Listed here is a single T cell receptor beta chain. This clonotype was counted between two and nine times. The target of this receptor is not known. No clone much larger than this one lies a single base away; base qualities are absent. TCRdb shows the sequencer as Illumina HiSeq 2500. First-strand cDNA was synthesized using Superscript III and a set of TRAV- and TRBV-specific primers, so that both TCRalpha and TCRbeta chains were covered. TCRs were amplified with Phusion for about 22 PCR cycles using a constant-region primer together with the adapter attached to the V primers. Amplification of the isolated mRNA was done with the MessageAmp II aRNA Amplification Kit, which involved a roughly 17-hour in vitro transcription at 37 degrees C. The Dynabeads mRNA DIRECT Purification Kit was used to isolate mRNA for TCR sequencing. Indexed Illumina adapters were added in a second Phusion PCR of 25 to 30 cycles, and the PCR products were purified with AMPure XP beads. On the authors' methods: Using custom Perl scripts, TCR sequences encoding the same protein were pooled, out-of-frame sequences were removed, and the abundance of each clonotype was computed. The analysis excluded TCR sequences that were supported by just one read. Among the metrics used to describe the repertoires were Shannon entropy, Gini index, clonality, richness, and the frequency of TCRs shared between repertoires. The public reads were run again by TCRdb, first through fastp at Q25 and then through MiXCR, and only productive beta chains were kept. Records with the same CDR3 protein are collapsed into one entry carrying the most frequent genes and DNA. The V and J calls and clone size are TCRdb's, not the authors'. The sample table contains nearly 60,000 distinct CDR3 sequences; only one count was recorded for around 23% of them. 6.5% to 7% of the sample is in the top ten clones.

What this sample's time point label stands for: after trial treatment. Explained via the paper, the treatment or condition label denotes: LDRT plus nivolumab, ipilimumab, low-dose cyclophosphamide and aspirin (RACIN trial). The donors came from RACIN, which was a single-arm phase I dose-escalation trial that paired nivolumab and ipilimumab with aspirin, low-dose cyclophosphamide and low-dose radiotherapy. Eligible patients had advanced, TIL-negative solid tumors. This sample is drawn from a study of low-dose radiotherapy and immunotherapy resistance in tumors (dated by TCRdb to between 2020 and 2023). With respect to the entire study: Cohort 1 received 0.5 Gy per fraction every 2 weeks, with a prescribed total PTV dose of 6.5 Gy. Patients in Cohort 2 were given 1 Gy per fraction every two weeks, for a total of 13 Gy across 26 weeks. Patients were given nivolumab as a 240 mg flat dose every two weeks and ipilimumab at 1 mg/kg every six weeks, with both drugs delivered intravenously. Cyclophosphamide 200 mg/m2 was given intravenously every two weeks, one day before each radiation and immunotherapy administration. Aspirin 300 mg was taken orally once daily by patients for four cycles, starting on cycle 1 day 1. Randomization of trial participants into treatment groups was not performed. Eight patients were included in the translational analysis, namely three from the first dose cohort plus the first five from the second dose cohort.

The CDR3 runs 14 residues from the cysteine to the phenylalanine. CDR3 DNA only is kept here, 42 bases in frame from base 1. Sequences LNHDA (CDR1) and SQIVND (CDR2) are obtained from the germline V gene (reference sequence). Between the V and J ends, shortened by 2 bases and 0 bases respectively, the junction contains 8 bases. Sequenced material: PBMCs, taken after low-dose radiotherapy plus immunotherapy. The receptor's source is a male donor with prostate cancer. The chain uses TRBV19 and TRBJ2-7; possibly the D gene is TRBD1, per 6 matching bases. The base sequence is TGTGCCAGTAGTATACAGGGGCGCTCCTACGAGCAGTACTTC. It encodes CASSIQGRSYEQYF.